This passage covers 19 T cell receptor beta chains from one sample sequenced in a study of molecular identifiers for immune sequencing clone quantification. TCRdb fed the PCR reads into MiXCR, producing one record per CDR3 protein. The profile shows 65,000 to 70,000 distinct CDR3 sequences, less than 20% of them singletons. Sequencing was carried out using naive CD8+ T cells from blood, with Jurkat cell RNA spiked in. The subset here: FACS-sorted CD8+CD4-CCR7+CD45RA+ naive T cells. These TCRs come from a human donor in good health. Some libraries in this study had Jurkat cell RNA spiked in.

There are many counts of this clonotype. The gene calls are TRBV9 and TRBJ1-3; D perhaps matches TRBD1 (6 bases). The CDR3 is 16 amino acids. In germline, CDR1 is SGDLS, CDR2 YYNGEE. The V gene lost 3 bases and the J gene lost 0 bases, with 13 bases spanning the gap. CDR3 sequence reads: CASSGTDLSSGNTIYF. CDR3 bases: TGTGCCAGCAGCGGGACAGACTTGAGCTCTGGAAACACCATATATTTT.

This clonotype was detected many times. This chain joins TRBV4-1 and TRBJ2-3; 7 bases map to TRBD2. This CDR3 has 16 amino acids. The V and J ends lost 6 bases and 1 base, in that order; junction bases with no gene match: 10. Germline CDR1 MGHRA, CDR2 YSYEKL. The CDR3 loop is CASRLGGTKGTDTQYF. In nucleotides, the CDR3 is TGCGCCAGCAGGCTCGGGGGGACGAAAGGCACAGATACGCAGTATTTT.

Ten or more counts support this clonotype. J is TRBJ2-1 and V is TRBV5-5; D might be TRBD2 (5 bases). Germline-derived CDR1 and CDR2 are SGHKS and YYEKEE (reference sequence). With 1 base removed from V and 8 bases from J, the gap between germline ends came to 13 bases. This CDR3 contains 14 residues. This chain's CDR3 is CASSLNLAGYEQFF. The CDR3 nucleotides read TGTGCCAGCAGCTTGAACCTAGCCGGCTATGAGCAGTTCTTC.

This clonotype showed up just a few times. The chain combines TRBV5-1 with TRBJ2-1; D remains unclear. Germline V gene sequence: CDR1 SGHRS, CDR2 YFSETQ. V was pared by 0 bases and J by 10 bases, with 11 bases between. The CDR3 covers 13 residues. The DNA of the CDR3 is TGCGCCAGCAGCTTGGGTAGACCCACCGAGCAGTTCTTC. Protein: CASSLGRPTEQFF.

In the case of this clonotype: A much larger clone is a single base away; this may be a read error. The chain couples TRBV7-2 to TRBJ2-1; D is perhaps TRBD1 (6 bases). The germline CDR1 and CDR2 sequences are SGHTA and FQGNSA. The ends were cut back, 8 bases at V and 7 bases at J, with 18 bases in the middle. The CDR3 is 14 amino acids. The CDR3 here is CASEAVQGWNEQFF. The CDR3 nucleotides read TGTGCCAGCGAGGCTGTACAGGGATGGAATGAGCAGTTCTTC.

Comments on this clonotype: With a much larger clone just one base away, this may be a read error. This rearrangement joins TRBV28 to TRBJ2-7, with 11 bases aligning to TRBD2. The CDR3 has 14 amino acids. Germline V gives CDR1 MDHEN, CDR2 SYDVKM. The CDR3 here is CASRPSGRSYEQCF. The CDR3 DNA reads as TGTGCCAGCAGGCCTAGCGGGAGGTCCTACGAGCAGTGCTTC.

This clonotype was observed many times. The CDR3 loop is CSARDPAGFTDTQYF. The CDR3 DNA is TGCAGTGCTAGAGACCCAGCGGGGTTCACAGATACGCAGTATTTT. The genes are TRBV20-1 and TRBJ2-3; TRBD2 aligns across 7 bases. V was clipped by 0 bases and J by 2 bases; unmatched bases: 5. The CDR3 totals 15 residues. In germline, CDR1 is DFQATT, CDR2 SNEGSKA (reference sequence).

Written as DNA, the CDR3 is TGTGCTAGTGGTTTGGTAACCAGGGTCGGGAATCAGCCCCAGCATTTT. This sequence encodes CASGLVTRVGNQPQHF. This chain joins TRBV12-5 and TRBJ1-5, with a weak D call TRBD1 (5 bases). Germline-derived CDR1 and CDR2 are LGHNT and FRNRAP. Trimming stripped 0 bases from V and 4 bases from J, with 13 bases between. CDR3 length equals 16 residues.

This clonotype was seen at least ten times. This rearrangement joins TRBV2 to TRBJ1-5; D gene uncertain. From germline, CDR1 is SNHLY and CDR2 FYNNEI. Trimming took off 5 bases at V and 3 bases at J, with 14 bases between the two ends. The CDR3 is made up of 15 amino acids. CDR3 sequence reads: CASSTGGGYNQPQHF. The CDR3 DNA is TGTGCCAGCAGTACCGGAGGAGGGTACAATCAGCCCCAGCATTTT.

This clonotype was seen a few times. The rearrangement links TRBV5-6 to TRBJ2-1, with 7 bases lining up with TRBD2. With V trimmed by 2 bases and J by 6 bases, 8 bases remained unmatched. In germline, CDR1 is SGHDT, CDR2 YYEEEE. The CDR3 is 15 amino acids. DNA of the CDR3: TGTGCCAGCAGCTTTTGGGGCGGGAGTGGCAATGAGCAGTTCTTC. Protein product: CASSFWGGSGNEQFF.

This clonotype was seen repeatedly, ten times or more. The V call is TRBV4-1, the J call TRBJ1-2; no reliable D call. Trimming stripped 4 bases from V and 0 bases from J, with 12 bases between. Germline values: CDR1 MGHRA, CDR2 YSYEKL. The CDR3 extends over 15 amino acids. DNA of the CDR3: TGCGCCAGCAGCCCCTTAGTAGGGTCTAACTATGGCTACACCTTC. It is translated as CASSPLVGSNYGYTF.

Comments on this clonotype: This sequence may be a read error, since a much larger clone differs from it by one base. The rearrangement uses TRBV28 and TRBJ1-3; no clear D gene. The germline V gene has CDR1 MDHEN and CDR2 SYDVKM. This CDR3 has 17 amino acids. The chain's CDR3 is CASSITVDTDSGNTMYF. In nucleotides, the CDR3 is TGTGCCAGCAGTATCACCGTCGACACGGACTCTGGAAACACCATGTATTTT.

The table lists this clonotype with many counts. The chain combines TRBV20-1 with TRBJ2-1; 8 bases fit TRBD2. V dropped 6 bases and J dropped 8; count of bases not matched to a gene: 18. This CDR3 is 16 amino acids long. Looked up from germline, CDR1 is DFQATT and CDR2 is SNEGSKA (reference sequence). This CDR3 is CSAEPSGTRNYDEQFF. The CDR3, as DNA: TGCAGTGCCGAACCCTCCGGGACTAGGAATTACGATGAGCAGTTCTTC.

In regard to this clonotype: Compared with germline, one end of the junction differs, possibly owing to a read error. CDR3 region: CASGYRPGLAGEAYEQCF. In nucleotides, the CDR3 is TGTGCCAGCGGTTACCGCCCGGGACTAGCGGGAGAGGCGTACGAGCAGTGCTTC. J is TRBJ2-7 and V is TRBV6-5; 14 bases line up with TRBD2. The CDR3 length is 18 residues. Germline V lookup: CDR1 MNHEY, CDR2 SVGAGI.

This clonotype was observed at least ten times. The chain combines TRBV27 with TRBJ1-1; no reliable D call. Germline values: CDR1 MNHEY, CDR2 SMNVEV (reference sequence). The CDR3 consists of 13 residues. The V gene lost 2 bases and the J gene lost 4 bases, with 8 bases spanning the gap. In nucleotides, the CDR3 is TGTGCCAGCAGTTTAGTCGCCAGCACTGAAGCTTTCTTT. It codes for CASSLVASTEAFF.

This clonotype was found many times. The chain links TRBV15 to TRBJ2-1; D might be TRBD2 (6 bases). Germline CDR1 reads LNHNV; CDR2 reads YYDKDF (reference sequence). V was shortened by 1 base and J by 6 bases, with 10 bases between the two germline ends. The CDR3 is 14 amino acids. CDR3 sequence reads: CATSRVASVNEQFF. The CDR3 DNA reads TGTGCCACCAGCAGAGTAGCTAGCGTCAATGAGCAGTTCTTC.

This clonotype was detected ten times or more. The J gene is TRBJ2-5, the V gene TRBV7-2, with 7 bases lining up with TRBD1. Germline CDR1 reads SGHTA; CDR2 reads FQGNSA. The CDR3 contains 18 residues. With V trimmed by 5 bases and J by 3 bases, 18 bases remained unmatched. Here the CDR3 DNA reads TGTGCCAGCAGCCCGGGGACAGAACCGATCCTTTCTAAAGAGACCCAGTACTTC. Protein: CASSPGTEPILSKETQYF. The full variable domain, its missing parts supplied by reference TRBV7-2 and TRBJ2-5, is GAGVSQSPSNKVTEKGKDVELRCDPISGHTALYWYRQSLGQGLEFLIYFQGNSAPDKSGLPSDRFSAERTGGSVSTLTIQRTQQEDSAVYLCASSPGTEPILSKETQYFGPGTRLLVL.

With respect to this clonotype: Possible read error: a much larger clone is one base away. This chain connects TRBV2 to TRBJ2-1; possibly TRBD2 for D (6 bases). Germline CDR1 SNHLY, CDR2 FYNNEI. This CDR3 region has 13 residues. The CDR3 sequence: CASGDGSFDEQFF. The CDR3 DNA sequence: TGTGCCAGCGGTGACGGGAGCTTCGATGAGCAGTTCTTC.

Notes on this clonotype: A much bigger clone sits one base away, suggesting this may be a read error. The rearrangement joins TRBV9 to TRBJ1-1; D not resolved. CDR1 is SGDLS and CDR2 is YYNGEE in the germline V gene. The CDR3 runs to 12 residues. Written as DNA, the CDR3 is TGTGCCAGCAACGTAGGTTTCACTGAAGCTTTCTTT. Amino acid sequence: CASNVGFTEAFF.